This TCR beta chain was observed in a study of lymphopenia after photon versus proton radiotherapy. Germline assignment: CDR1 MNHNY and CDR2 SVGAGI (reference sequence). The CDR3 has 10 amino acids. The V end lost 6 bases, the J end lost 12 bases, and 9 bases lay between the germline ends. Study results and limitations: Post-nadir diversity loss with photons came from oligoclonal expansion, particularly CD8+ Temra cells.

Libraries were prepared by immunoSEQ multiplex PCR; TCRdb keeps only in-frame clonotypes and omits some of them. The sample consists of 5,300 or so clones, 88% of them appearing once. Of note for this clone: Its antigen is as yet unknown.

Source: peripheral blood, taken from a patient treated with photon-based radiotherapy. The chain employs TRBV6-6 and TRBJ2-4; perhaps TRBD1 as D (6 bases). The TCR sequence derives from a man aged 25-45 years with gastric cancer. CDR3 sequence: CASSRTAQYF. CDR3 bases: TGTGCCAGCAGCAGGACAGCTCAGTACTTC.